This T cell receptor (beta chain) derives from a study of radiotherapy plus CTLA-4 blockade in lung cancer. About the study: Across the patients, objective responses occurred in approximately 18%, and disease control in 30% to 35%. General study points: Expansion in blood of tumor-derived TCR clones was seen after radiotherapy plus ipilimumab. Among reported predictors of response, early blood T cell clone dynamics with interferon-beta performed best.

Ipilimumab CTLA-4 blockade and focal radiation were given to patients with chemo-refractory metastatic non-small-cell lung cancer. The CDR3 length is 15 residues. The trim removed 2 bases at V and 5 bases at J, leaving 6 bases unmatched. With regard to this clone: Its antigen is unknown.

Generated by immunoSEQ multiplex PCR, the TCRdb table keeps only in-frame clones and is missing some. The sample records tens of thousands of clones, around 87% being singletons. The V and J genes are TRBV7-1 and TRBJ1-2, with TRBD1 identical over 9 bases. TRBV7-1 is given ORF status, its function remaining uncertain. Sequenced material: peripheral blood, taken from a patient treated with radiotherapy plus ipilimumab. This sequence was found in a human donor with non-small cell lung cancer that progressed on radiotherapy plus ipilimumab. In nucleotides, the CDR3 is TGTGCCAGCAGCTCAATAACAGGGGGCGCATATGGCTACACCTTC. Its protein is CASSSITGGAYGYTF.